The 22 T cell receptor beta chains below come from one sample, sequenced in a study of blood T cell repertoires in COVID-19. TCRdb's table, derived via immunoSEQ multiplex PCR, lists solely in-frame clones and lacks some. The top ten hold around 2.1% of the sample, which has 300,000 to 500,000 clones, roughly 90% seen once. The sequenced sample was PBMCs or T cells enriched from blood (not recorded which). The source is a woman aged 40 to 50 with acute COVID-19.

This chain connects TRBV7-8 to TRBJ1-2; a possible D gene is TRBD1 (6 bases). From germline, CDR1 is SGHVS and CDR2 FQNEAQ. The CDR3 has 14 amino acids. The V end lost 3 bases, the J end lost 3 bases, and 11 bases lay between the germline ends. The CDR3 region has the DNA TGTGCCAGCAGCTTTGGGGACACCTACTATGGCTACACCTTC. This gives the protein CASSFGDTYYGYTF.

The CDR3 DNA is TGTGCCAGCAGCATAACCGGGACTGGAAAAGAGACCCAGTACTTC. Amino acid sequence: CASSITGTGKETQYF. V gene TRBV9 combines with J gene TRBJ2-5; maybe TRBD2 (6 bases). V lost 4 bases to trimming and J lost 3 bases, with 16 bases between them. Germline assignment: CDR1 SGDLS and CDR2 YYNGEE. This CDR3 region has 15 residues.

CDR3 coding DNA: TGCGCCAGCAGTGGTCCAGCGTCGTTGGGAGATACGCAGTATTTT. Translating gives CASSGPASLGDTQYF. This chain links TRBV5-1 with TRBJ2-3; D unresolved. The CDR3 has 15 amino acids. With 5 bases removed from V and 5 bases from J, the gap between germline ends came to 18 bases. Germline V gene sequence: CDR1 SGHRS, CDR2 YFSETQ.

This clone was counted only a few times. The CDR3 loop is CASRGGEVRYTF. The CDR3 nucleotides are TGTGCCAGCCGGGGTGGGGAGGTACGCTACACCTTC. The chain combines TRBV5-4 with TRBJ1-2; unclear D gene. This CDR3 has 12 amino acids. V shed 7 bases and J shed 9 bases, with 16 bases lying between them. Germline CDR1 SGHNT, CDR2 YYREEE (reference sequence).

The chain employs TRBV30 and TRBJ2-5; tentatively, D is TRBD1 (5 bases). The CDR3 covers 15 residues. CDR1 is GTSNPN and CDR2 is SVGIG in the germline V gene (reference sequence). V lost 0 bases to trimming and J lost 4 bases, with 15 bases between them. CDR3 sequence reads: CAWSVRGGAPETQYF. CDR3 coding DNA: TGTGCCTGGAGTGTAAGGGGTGGGGCCCCAGAGACCCAGTACTTC.

V gene TRBV25-1 combines with J gene TRBJ2-7; D not certain. Between the trimmed V and J ends, which lost 5 bases and 0 bases, there was a span of 11 bases. The CDR3 extends over 14 amino acids. Germline V gene sequence: CDR1 MGHDK, CDR2 SYGVNS. The CDR3 spells CASSPQVNSYEQYF. DNA for the CDR3: TGTGCCAGCAGTCCTCAGGTTAACTCCTACGAGCAGTACTTC.

The rearrangement uses TRBV25-1 and TRBJ1-6, with unresolved D. This CDR3 has 17 amino acids. V was pared by 3 bases and J by 0 bases, with 12 bases between. Looked up from germline, CDR1 is MGHDK and CDR2 is SYGVNS. The CDR3 bases are TGTGCCAGCAGTGATCCGGCGGGGAACTCCTATAATTCACCCCTCCACTTT. It encodes CASSDPAGNSYNSPLHF.

The chain couples TRBV7-2 to TRBJ1-6; D is undetermined. CDR1 is SGHTA and CDR2 is FQGNSA in the germline V gene. Trimming pared 5 bases from V and 0 bases from J, leaving 14 bases between. The CDR3 extends over 17 amino acids. The CDR3 protein is CASSPRSGSSYNSPLHF. The CDR3 DNA reads TGTGCCAGCAGCCCAAGGTCTGGGAGCTCCTATAATTCACCCCTCCACTTT.

This chain links TRBV13 with TRBJ2-3, with 7 bases lining up with TRBD2. The CDR3 covers 19 residues. CDR1 and CDR2 (germline): PRHDT, FYEKMQ (reference sequence). V was pared by 0 bases and J by 0 bases, with 12 bases of the junction left unmatched. As DNA, the CDR3 is TGTGCCAGCAGCTTAGGCCCGGAGACAAGCGGGGCTAGCACAGATACGCAGTATTTT. This encodes CASSLGPETSGASTDTQYF.

V usage is TRBV6-1 and J usage is TRBJ1-6; 9 bases are shared with TRBD1. The germline gives CDR1 MNHNS, CDR2 SASEGT. CDR3 length: 17 residues. The trim removed 1 base at V and 10 bases at J, leaving 11 bases unmatched. The CDR3 sequence: CASSEGGTGLGRSPLHF. CDR3 nucleotide sequence: TGTGCCAGCAGTGAAGGTGGGACAGGGCTTGGGAGATCACCCCTCCACTTT.

The chain uses TRBV10-2 and TRBJ1-1; unclear D gene. Trimming left V 6 bases short and J 6 bases short, with 17 bases between. Germline CDR1 and CDR2: WSHSY and SAAADI. This CDR3 comprises 14 residues. CDR3 sequence: CASRYNGDDPEAFF. The CDR3 DNA is TGCGCCAGCAGATACAACGGGGATGACCCTGAAGCTTTCTTT.

This chain connects TRBV19 to TRBJ2-7; the match to TRBD1 covers 8 bases. The CDR3 length is 15 residues. J was trimmed by 0 bases and V by 5 bases; bases with no gene match: 6. CDR1 is LNHDA, CDR2 SQIVND, per germline (reference sequence). The CDR3 region has the DNA TGTGCCAGTAGTTCTCGGACAGGGATCTCCTACGAGCAGTACTTC. Amino acids: CASSSRTGISYEQYF.

This clone was picked up one time. The chain has TRBV9 and TRBJ2-3; 11 nucleotides match TRBD1. CDR3 length: 16 amino acids. The trim removed 3 bases at V and 9 bases at J, leaving 12 bases unmatched. Per the germline V gene, CDR1 is SGDLS and CDR2 is YYNGEE. Here the CDR3 reads CASSAIFGTGGGTQYF. CDR3 coding DNA: TGTGCCAGCAGCGCCATATTTGGGACAGGGGGAGGAACGCAGTATTTT. The variable domain in full, completed from reference TRBV9 and TRBJ2-3, reads DSGVTQTPKHLITATGQRVTLRCSPRSGDLSVYWYQQSLDQGLQFLIQYYNGEERAKGNILERFSAQQFPDLHSELNLSSLELGDSALYFCASSAIFGTGGGTQYFGPGTRLTVL.

The rearrangement uses TRBV3-1 (or the pseudogene TRBV3-2) and TRBJ2-1, with D tentatively TRBD1 (6 bases). This CDR3 comprises 13 residues. V was trimmed by 2 bases and J by 5 bases, leaving 7 bases between them. Germline CDR1 LGHDT, CDR2 YNNKEL (reference sequence). In DNA form, the CDR3 reads TGTGCCAGCAGCCAAAGACAGGACAATGAGCAGTTCTTC. As protein: CASSQRQDNEQFF.

The chain uses TRBV30 and TRBJ1-1; D possibly corresponds to TRBD1 (5 bases). V was trimmed by 4 bases and J by 6 bases, leaving 12 bases between them. CDR1 is GTSNPN and CDR2 is SVGIG in the germline V gene (reference sequence). This CDR3 has 12 residues. The CDR3 bases are TGTGCCTGGATCAGGGTCAAGGCTGAAGCTTTCTTT. Protein product: CAWIRVKAEAFF.

This clone appeared a single time. V usage is TRBV7-8 and J usage is TRBJ2-5; the match to TRBD1 covers 7 bases. The ends lost 5 bases at V and 5 bases at J; junction bases unmatched: 8. The germline V gene encodes CDR1 SGHVS and CDR2 FQNEAQ. CDR3 length equals 14 residues. Here the CDR3 reads CASSPERGLETQYF. CDR3 bases: TGTGCCAGCAGCCCAGAGAGGGGGCTGGAGACCCAGTACTTC.

This chain connects TRBV15 to TRBJ2-1; D perhaps matches TRBD2 (6 bases). In germline, CDR1 is LNHNV, CDR2 YYDKDF (reference sequence). The V end was cut by 3 bases, the J end by 8 bases, with 14 bases between. The CDR3 sequence is 14 residues long. CDR3 DNA: TGTGCCACCAGCAGTGTACTAGCCGCCTATGAGCAGTTCTTC. Translation gives CATSSVLAAYEQFF.

V is TRBV5-1 and J is TRBJ2-3; D uncertain. V was pared by 5 bases and J by 2 bases, with 12 bases between. In germline, CDR1 is SGHRS, CDR2 YFSETQ. The CDR3 spans 14 residues. CDR3 amino acids: CASSYRDNTDTQYF. The CDR3 DNA reads as TGCGCCAGCAGTTATCGAGACAACACAGATACGCAGTATTTT.

V and J are TRBV5-4 and TRBJ1-1; perhaps TRBD1 as D (5 bases). Germline V gene data show CDR1 as SGHNT and CDR2 as YYREEE (reference sequence). V lost 4 bases and J lost 8, with 15 bases in between. The CDR3 consists of 13 residues. CDR3 in amino acids: CASSPQGRGEAFF. DNA for the CDR3: TGTGCCAGCAGCCCTCAAGGGAGGGGAGAAGCTTTCTTT.

The V call is TRBV2, the J call TRBJ2-1; no firm D call. Germline values: CDR1 SNHLY, CDR2 FYNNEI. The germline V and J ends were trimmed by 3 bases and 10 bases, with 7 bases remaining between them. This CDR3 comprises 11 residues. CDR3 protein: CASSEVTEQFF. The CDR3 DNA follows: TGTGCCAGCAGTGAGGTCACAGAGCAGTTCTTC.

The rearrangement joins TRBV3-1 (or the pseudogene TRBV3-2) to TRBJ1-3; no firm D call. The CDR3 has 14 amino acids. The V and J ends lost 1 base and 4 bases respectively, with 8 bases between them. Germline V lookup: CDR1 LGHDT, CDR2 YNNKEL (reference sequence). The CDR3 DNA sequence: TGTGCCAGCAGCCAAGTACACGGGGGAAACACCATATATTTT. Translating gives CASSQVHGGNTIYF.

This clone has a handful of counts. The chain recombines TRBV2 with TRBJ1-5; 7 bases align to TRBD1. There are 14 residues in the CDR3. The germline gives CDR1 SNHLY, CDR2 FYNNEI. Trimming removed 7 bases from V and 5 bases from J; junction bases left unmatched: 8. Here the CDR3 reads CASNLRDSYQPQHF. The CDR3 nucleotides are TGTGCCAGCAACTTGAGGGACAGCTATCAGCCCCAGCATTTT.